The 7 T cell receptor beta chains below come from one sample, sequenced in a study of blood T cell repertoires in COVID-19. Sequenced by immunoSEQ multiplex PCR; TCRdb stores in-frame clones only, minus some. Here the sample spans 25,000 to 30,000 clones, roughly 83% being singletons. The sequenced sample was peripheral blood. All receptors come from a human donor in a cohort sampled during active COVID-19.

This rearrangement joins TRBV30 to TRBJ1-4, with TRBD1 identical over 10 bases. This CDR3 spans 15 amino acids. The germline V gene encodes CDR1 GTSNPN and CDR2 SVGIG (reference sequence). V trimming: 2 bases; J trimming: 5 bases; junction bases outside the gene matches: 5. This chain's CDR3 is CAWSWGTGVNEKLFF. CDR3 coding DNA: TGTGCCTGGAGTTGGGGGACAGGGGTGAATGAAAAACTGTTTTTT.

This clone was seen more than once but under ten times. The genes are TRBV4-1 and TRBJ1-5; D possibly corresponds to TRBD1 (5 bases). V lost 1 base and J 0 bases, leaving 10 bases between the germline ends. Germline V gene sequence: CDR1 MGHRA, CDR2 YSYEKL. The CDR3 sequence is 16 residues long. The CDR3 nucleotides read TGCGCCAGCAGCCAAGGGACAACAAATAGCAATCAGCCCCAGCATTTT. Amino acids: CASSQGTTNSNQPQHF.

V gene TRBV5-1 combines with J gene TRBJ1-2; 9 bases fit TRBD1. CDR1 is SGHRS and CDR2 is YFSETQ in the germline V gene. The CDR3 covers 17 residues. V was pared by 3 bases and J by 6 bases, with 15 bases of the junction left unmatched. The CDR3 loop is CASSSDPTGGAANGYTF. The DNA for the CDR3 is TGCGCCAGCAGCTCCGACCCAACAGGGGGCGCAGCGAATGGCTACACCTTC.

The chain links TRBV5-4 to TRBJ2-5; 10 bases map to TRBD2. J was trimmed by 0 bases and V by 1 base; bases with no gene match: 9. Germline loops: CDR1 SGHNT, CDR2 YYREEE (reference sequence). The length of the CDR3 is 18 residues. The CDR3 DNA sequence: TGTGCCAGCAGCTTGAAACTAGCGGGGCCCTCGTACCAAGAGACCCAGTACTTC. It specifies CASSLKLAGPSYQETQYF. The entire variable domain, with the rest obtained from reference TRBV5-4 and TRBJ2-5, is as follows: ETGVTQSPTHLIKTRGQQVTLRCSSQSGHNTVSWYQQALGQGPQFIFQYYREEENGRGNFPPRFSGLQFPNYSSELNVNALELDDSALYLCASSLKLAGPSYQETQYFGPGTRLLVL.

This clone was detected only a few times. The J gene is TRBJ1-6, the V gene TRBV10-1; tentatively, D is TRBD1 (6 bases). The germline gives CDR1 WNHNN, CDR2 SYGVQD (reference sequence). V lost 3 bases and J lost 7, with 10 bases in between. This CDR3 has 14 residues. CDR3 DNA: TGCGCCAGCAGTGACAGGGGATGGAATTCACCCCTCCACTTT. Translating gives CASSDRGWNSPLHF.

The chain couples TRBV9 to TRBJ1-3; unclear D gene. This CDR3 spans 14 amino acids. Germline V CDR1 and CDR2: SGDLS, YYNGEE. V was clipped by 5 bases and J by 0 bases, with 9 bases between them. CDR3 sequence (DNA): TGTGCCAGCAGTCTAGAACCCTCTGGAAACACCATATATTTT. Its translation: CASSLEPSGNTIYF. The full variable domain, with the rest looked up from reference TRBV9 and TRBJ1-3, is DSGVTQTPKHLITATGQRVTLRCSPRSGDLSVYWYQQSLDQGLQFLIQYYNGEERAKGNILERFSAQQFPDLHSELNLSSLELGDSALYFCASSLEPSGNTIYFGEGSWLTVV.

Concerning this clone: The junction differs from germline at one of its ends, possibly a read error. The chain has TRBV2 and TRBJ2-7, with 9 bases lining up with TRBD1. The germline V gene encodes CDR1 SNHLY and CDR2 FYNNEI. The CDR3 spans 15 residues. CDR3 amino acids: CASSEGGQGRYEQYF. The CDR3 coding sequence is TGTGCCAGCAGCGAAGGGGGACAGGGCCGGTACGAGCAGTACTTC.